This TCR beta chain was captured in a study of T cell clonality in common variable immunodeficiency. This clone was seen only a few times. Antigen specificity is unknown. The CDR3 end lies 3 residues beyond the end of the read and is filled in from the germline J gene. The CDR3 is 14 residues long. The ends were cut back, 1 base at V and 5 bases at J, with 9 bases in the middle. The germline CDR1 and CDR2 sequences are SNHLY and FYNNEI. Notes on the study in general: Reportedly, TCR beta sequences from common variable immunodeficiency showed fewer deletions and N-nucleotide insertions.

Using immunoSEQ multiplex PCR, the repertoire was profiled, and TCRdb retains in-frame clones only, with some absent. The sample presents 15,000 to 20,000 clones, none singletons. This rearrangement joins TRBV2 to TRBJ1-5; D not resolved. This clonotype was sampled from a human donor with common variable immunodeficiency. The sequencing sample was made of peripheral blood mononuclear cells. CDR3 residues: CASSEVRRDQPQHF. The part of the CDR3 DNA that was read is TGTGCCAGCAGTGAAGTTCGCAGAGATCAGCCC.